Sequencing of this TCR beta chain was carried out in a study of cytomegalovirus exposure and HLA in healthy donors. Study-wide results and limits: Fewer N-insertions (relative to the roughly 630-donor mean) were reportedly seen in an Asian-associated ancestry cluster in a later analysis. Testing in vitro showed three CMV-associated chains specific for CMV antigens.

In the case of this clone: Antigen: not known.

60 Vbeta and 13 Jbeta primers were used in PCR. Profiling relied on immunoSEQ multiplex PCR, and the TCRdb table lists in-frame clones only, not all of them. Here the sample table reports around 200,000 clones. Germline CDR1 reads MGHRA; CDR2 reads YSYEKL. The CDR3 covers 13 residues. V lost 5 bases to trimming and J lost 0 bases, with 7 bases between them. Each donor was nominally healthy when sampled (though unrecorded immune exposures were likely). The gene calls are TRBV4-1 and TRBJ1-1; the D gene is possibly TRBD1 (5 bases). The sequenced material came from PBMCs. This receptor was identified in a woman in her 30s in good health and CMV-seropositive. The CDR3 reads CASSGGMNTEAFF. The CDR3 bases are TGCGCCAGCAGCGGGGGGATGAACACTGAAGCTTTCTTT.